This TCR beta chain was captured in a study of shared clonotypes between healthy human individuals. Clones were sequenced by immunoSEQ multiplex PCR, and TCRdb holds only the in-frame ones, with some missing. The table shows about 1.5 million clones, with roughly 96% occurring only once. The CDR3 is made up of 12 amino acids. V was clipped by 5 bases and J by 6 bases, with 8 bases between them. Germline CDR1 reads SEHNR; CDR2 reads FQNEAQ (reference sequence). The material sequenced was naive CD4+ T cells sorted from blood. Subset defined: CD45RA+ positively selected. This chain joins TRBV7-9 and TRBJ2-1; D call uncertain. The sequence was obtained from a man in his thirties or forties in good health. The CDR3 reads CASSGNSNEQFF. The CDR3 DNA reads TGTGCCAGCAGCGGTAACAGCAATGAGCAGTTCTTC.